One and the same sample provided the 26 T cell receptor beta chains below, sequenced in a study of blood T cell repertoires in COVID-19. Method: immunoSEQ multiplex PCR; TCRdb's copy keeps in-frame clones and lacks some. The data hold approximately 330,000 clones, with approximately 86% observed a single time. Sequences were obtained from PBMCs or T cells enriched from blood (not recorded which). The receptors were gathered from a middle-aged woman with acute COVID-19.

V usage is TRBV7-2 and J usage is TRBJ1-1; D remains unclear. Trimming removed 5 bases from V and 9 bases from J, with 22 bases in between. The CDR3 totals 15 residues. Germline CDR1 SGHTA, CDR2 FQGNSA. The DNA for the CDR3 is TGTGCCAGCAGCCCAGACGCGAGAGGCCAGACTAAAGCTTTCTTT. Translated, it gives CASSPDARGQTKAFF.

The chain recombines TRBV19 with TRBJ1-1, with D maybe TRBD1 (5 bases). V was clipped by 5 bases and J by 0 bases, with 19 bases between them. The V gene's germline CDR1 is LNHDA and CDR2 SQIVND (reference sequence). The CDR3 consists of 17 residues. The CDR3 coding sequence is TGTGCCAGTAGTCCGACGGGCGGAGGGGTTATGAACACTGAAGCTTTCTTT. Residues: CASSPTGGGVMNTEAFF.

The chain recombines TRBV29-1 with TRBJ1-5; 8 bases fit TRBD1. The CDR3 consists of 14 residues. Trimming took 6 bases from V and 6 from J; bases not matched to a gene: 10. The germline V gene has CDR1 SQVTM and CDR2 ANQGSEA. Here the CDR3 DNA reads TGCAGCGTCAGTACCGGGACAGGTGGTCAGCCCCAGCATTTT. Protein: CSVSTGTGGQPQHF.

In DNA form, the CDR3 reads TGTGCCAGTACCCCACAGGGTACGGAAAATTCACCCCTCCACTTT. Encoded protein: CASTPQGTENSPLHF. The V call is TRBV19, the J call TRBJ1-6, with D possibly TRBD1 on 6 matching bases. CDR1 is LNHDA, CDR2 SQIVND, per germline (reference sequence). The CDR3 is 15 amino acids. The V end was cut by 7 bases, the J end by 7 bases, with 17 bases between.

The chain is built from TRBV6-5 and TRBJ2-7; TRBD1 matches 9 bases. This CDR3 is 15 amino acids long. V lost 5 bases and J lost 5; bases outside the gene matches: 10. The germline gives CDR1 MNHEY, CDR2 SVGAGI. CDR3 nucleotide sequence: TGTGCCAGCAGTACCCCCCGGGACAGGGCGGACGAGCAGTACTTC. Translating gives CASSTPRDRADEQYF.

This clone was recorded once. The chain combines TRBV19 with TRBJ2-5, with D perhaps matching TRBD1 (6 bases). The germline gives CDR1 LNHDA, CDR2 SQIVND (reference sequence). CDR3 length equals 17 residues. V was clipped by 4 bases and J by 3 bases, with 21 bases between them. CDR3 nucleotides: TGTGCCAGTAGTACCACAGGGTTAGCCGAAGTCAAAGAGACCCAGTACTTC. This gives the protein CASSTTGLAEVKETQYF.

The DNA for the CDR3 is TGTGCCAGCAGCCAAGATAGTGGGCAGGGGCTTCTCTATGGCTACACCTTC. Encoded protein: CASSQDSGQGLLYGYTF. V is TRBV3-1 (or the pseudogene TRBV3-2) and J is TRBJ1-2, with D possibly being TRBD1 (6 bases). The CDR3 has 17 amino acids. The germline V gene has CDR1 LGHDT and CDR2 YNNKEL (reference sequence). Trimming removed 0 bases at V and 4 bases at J, with 18 bases between.

V is TRBV7-9 and J is TRBJ2-3; TRBD2 agrees at 9 bases. Per germline, CDR1 SEHNR and CDR2 FQNEAQ (reference sequence). V was pared by 5 bases and J by 0 bases, with 15 bases of the junction left unmatched. The CDR3 runs 19 residues. CDR3 loop: CASSPAQPGLAASTDTQYF. The CDR3 nucleotides are TGTGCCAGCAGCCCGGCTCAACCGGGACTAGCTGCAAGCACAGATACGCAGTATTTT.

The V call is TRBV25-1, the J call TRBJ1-3; D is possibly TRBD1 (5 bases). Trimming removed 2 bases from V and 8 bases from J, with 16 bases in between. The CDR3 extends over 15 amino acids. Looked up from germline, CDR1 is MGHDK and CDR2 is SYGVNS. This CDR3 is CASSEGGRSGDTIYF. The CDR3 DNA sequence: TGTGCCAGCAGTGAAGGAGGCCGGTCGGGGGACACCATATATTTT.

This clone was counted once. The chain joins TRBV19 to TRBJ1-3; 9 nucleotides match TRBD1. J was trimmed by 5 bases and V by 5 bases; bases with no gene match: 10. Germline CDR1 is LNHDA and CDR2 is SQIVND (reference sequence). The CDR3 runs to 16 residues. The CDR3 DNA follows: TGTGCCAGTAGTGGACTGGGACAGGGAGCACGAAACACCATATATTTT. This gives the protein CASSGLGQGARNTIYF.

About this clone: The same CDR3 arises from other DNA sequences in this sample as well. The V call is TRBV2, the J call TRBJ1-2, with a possible D match to TRBD1 (5 bases). Trimming pared 4 bases from V and 4 bases from J, leaving 10 bases between. The germline V gene encodes CDR1 SNHLY and CDR2 FYNNEI. CDR3 length: 13 amino acids. The CDR3 is CASSVQGTYGYTF. CDR3 DNA: TGTGCCAGCAGTGTGCAGGGAACCTATGGCTACACCTTC. Full variable domain (rest looked up from reference TRBV2 and TRBJ1-2): EPEVTQTPSHQVTQMGQEVILRCVPISNHLYFYWYRQILGQKVEFLVSFYNNEISEKSEIFDDQFSVERPDGSNFTLKIRSTKLEDSAMYFCASSVQGTYGYTFGSGTRLTVV.

The chain links TRBV10-3 to TRBJ2-7, with TRBD2 matching 7 bases. Trimming took 0 bases from V and 2 from J; bases not matched to a gene: 7. In germline, CDR1 is ENHRY, CDR2 SYGVKD. There are 16 residues in the CDR3. CDR3 protein: CAISESYSGLAYEQYF. In DNA, the CDR3 is TGTGCCATCAGTGAGTCGTATTCCGGACTAGCCTACGAGCAGTACTTC.

The count of this clone is one. The chain recombines TRBV28 with TRBJ1-1; TRBD1 is a possible D gene (6 bases). Germline lookup yields CDR1 MDHEN and CDR2 SYDVKM. CDR3 length: 17 amino acids. The ends were cut back, 2 bases at V and 2 bases at J, with 18 bases in the middle. This CDR3 is CASSLIIQGLRNTEAFF. The CDR3 nucleotides are TGTGCCAGCAGTTTAATTATCCAGGGGCTGAGAAACACTGAAGCTTTCTTT.

V gene TRBV6-5 combines with J gene TRBJ2-3; 13 positions agree with TRBD2. This CDR3 spans 15 amino acids. Germline CDR1 is MNHEY and CDR2 is SVGAGI. Losses at the gene ends were 8 bases for V and 7 bases for J; bases not matched to a gene: 9. CDR3 sequence (DNA): TGTGCCAGCGCCCCGGGACTAGCGGGGAGTTATACGCAGTATTTT. Translating it yields CASAPGLAGSYTQYF.

In regard to this clone: A junction end diverges from the germline sequence, so it may reflect a read error. The chain employs TRBV5-5 and TRBJ2-2, with D perhaps TRBD2 (5 bases). The CDR3 covers 17 residues. The germline gives CDR1 SGHKS, CDR2 YYEKEE (reference sequence). The CDR3 coding sequence is TGTGCCAGCAGTTTGGCGTGGGGTAGCGAACCCACCGGGGAGCTGTTTTTT. Protein product: CASSLAWGSEPTGELFF.

The chain links TRBV19 to TRBJ1-6; 9 bases fit TRBD1. Germline V gene lookup returns CDR1 LNHDA and CDR2 SQIVND (reference sequence). Trimming took 5 bases from V and 9 from J; bases not matched to a gene: 8. The CDR3 loop spans 15 amino acids. In nucleotides, the CDR3 is TGTGCCAGTAGTCTTCCGGGACAGGGTGGTTCACCCCTCCACTTT. It codes for CASSLPGQGGSPLHF.

The rearrangement links TRBV4-2 to TRBJ1-3, with 7 bases that match TRBD1. Germline CDR1 is LGHNA and CDR2 is YNFKEQ. The CDR3 runs to 17 residues. The V and J ends lost 4 bases and 0 bases, in that order; junction bases with no gene match: 9. CDR3 protein: CASSPRTGALSGNTIYF. The CDR3 bases are TGTGCCAGCAGCCCCCGAACAGGGGCCCTCTCTGGAAACACCATATATTTT.

This chain connects TRBV7-2 to TRBJ2-5; 11 nucleotides match TRBD2. V was clipped by 1 base and J by 5 bases; unmatched bases: 9. Germline V gene lookup returns CDR1 SGHTA and CDR2 FQGNSA. This CDR3 has 17 residues. The DNA of the CDR3 is TGTGCCAGCAGCTTAGTGGTAGCGGGAGGGTTGAGGGAGACCCAGTACTTC. Translated, it gives CASSLVVAGGLRETQYF.

The gene calls are TRBV28 and TRBJ1-6; 7 bases map to TRBD1. The junction had 7 bases not matched to a gene; V was cut back by 6 bases and J by 17 bases. CDR1 and CDR2 from the germline V gene are MDHEN and SYDVKM. The CDR3 is 11 residues long. CDR3 in amino acids: CASRTHTGVHF. DNA of the CDR3: TGTGCCAGCAGAACCCACACAGGGGTCCACTTT.

Comments on this clone: Additional DNA sequences in this sample encode the identical CDR3. The chain combines TRBV18 with TRBJ1-1, with TRBD1 matching over 9 bases. Trimming removed 3 bases from V and 5 bases from J; junction bases left unmatched: 1. Germline V lookup: CDR1 KGHSH, CDR2 LQKENI. The CDR3 has 13 amino acids. CDR3 sequence (DNA): TGTGCCAGCTCACCCGACAGGGGGACTGAAGCTTTCTTT. This encodes CASSPDRGTEAFF.

The CDR3 spells CASSLYGVHQPQHF. CDR3 coding DNA: TGTGCCAGCAGCTTATACGGGGTTCACCAGCCCCAGCATTTT. This chain uses TRBV7-2 with TRBJ1-5; no firm D call. The germline V and J ends were trimmed by 2 bases and 7 bases, with 12 bases remaining between them. The CDR3 length is 14 residues. Germline loops: CDR1 SGHTA, CDR2 FQGNSA.

The chain recombines TRBV7-3 with TRBJ2-1, with 9 positions matching TRBD1. This CDR3 is 16 amino acids long. Germline CDR1 and CDR2: SGHTA and FQGTGA. V lost 5 bases to trimming and J lost 3 bases; unmatched junction nucleotides: 8. CDR3 nucleotide sequence: TGTGCCAGCAGCCAACAGGGACAGGGAAACTACAATGAGCAGTTCTTC. Its translation is CASSQQGQGNYNEQFF.

The chain couples TRBV28 to TRBJ2-7; 7 bases match TRBD2. CDR1 and CDR2 (germline): MDHEN, SYDVKM. The V and J ends lost 8 bases and 2 bases, in that order; junction bases with no gene match: 12. The CDR3 is 15 amino acids. The CDR3 loop reads CASGKGGGLTYEQYF. The DNA of the CDR3 is TGTGCCAGCGGGAAAGGCGGGGGACTTACCTACGAGCAGTACTTC.

The chain carries TRBV7-2 and TRBJ1-4, with D possibly being TRBD1 (5 bases). V lost 1 base and J lost 1, with 10 bases in between. This CDR3 has 16 residues. Germline values: CDR1 SGHTA, CDR2 FQGNSA. For the CDR3, the DNA is TGTGCCAGCAGCTTAGTCCCAAGGGGAACTAATGAAAAACTGTTTTTT. Its protein product is CASSLVPRGTNEKLFF.

This chain links TRBV3-1 (or the pseudogene TRBV3-2) with TRBJ2-1; 10 bases map to TRBD2. This CDR3 region has 15 residues. Trimming removed 8 bases from V and 7 bases from J; junction bases left unmatched: 11. Germline V gene data show CDR1 as LGHDT and CDR2 as YNNKEL (reference sequence). The CDR3 loop reads CASRDFSGGANEQFF. The CDR3, as DNA: TGTGCCAGCCGCGACTTCAGCGGGGGGGCGAATGAGCAGTTCTTC.

This clone was found many times. The J gene is TRBJ2-2, the V gene TRBV7-3, with 7 bases lining up with TRBD2. The CDR3 is 16 amino acids. Germline CDR1 SGHTA, CDR2 FQGTGA. Trimming at V came to 4 bases and at J to 1 base, leaving 6 bases not matched to a gene. The CDR3 DNA follows: TGTGCCAGCAGCTGGGGCAGCGGGGTGAACACCGGGGAGCTGTTTTTT. It specifies CASSWGSGVNTGELFF.